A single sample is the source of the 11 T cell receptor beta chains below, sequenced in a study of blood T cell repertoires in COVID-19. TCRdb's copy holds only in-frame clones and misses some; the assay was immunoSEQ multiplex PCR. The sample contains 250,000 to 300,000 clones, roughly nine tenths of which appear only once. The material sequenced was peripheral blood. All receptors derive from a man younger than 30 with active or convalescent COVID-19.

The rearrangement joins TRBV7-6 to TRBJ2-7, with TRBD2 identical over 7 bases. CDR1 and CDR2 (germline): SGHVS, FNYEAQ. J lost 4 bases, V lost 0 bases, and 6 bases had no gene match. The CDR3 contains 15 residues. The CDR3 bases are TGTGCCAGCAGCTTAGCGGGAGGGCCATCATACGAGCAGTACTTC. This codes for CASSLAGGPSYEQYF.

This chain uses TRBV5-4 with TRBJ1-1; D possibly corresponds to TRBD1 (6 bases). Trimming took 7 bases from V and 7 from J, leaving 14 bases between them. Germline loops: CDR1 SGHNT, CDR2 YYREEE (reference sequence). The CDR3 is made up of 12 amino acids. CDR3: CASGPGHGEAFF. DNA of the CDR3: TGTGCCAGCGGACCGGGACACGGTGAAGCTTTCTTT.

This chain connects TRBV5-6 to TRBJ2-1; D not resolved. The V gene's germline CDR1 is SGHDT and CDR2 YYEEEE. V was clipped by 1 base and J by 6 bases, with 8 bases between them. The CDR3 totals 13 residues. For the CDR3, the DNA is TGTGCCAGCAGCTTGACAGAGACCAATGAGCAGTTCTTC. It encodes CASSLTETNEQFF.

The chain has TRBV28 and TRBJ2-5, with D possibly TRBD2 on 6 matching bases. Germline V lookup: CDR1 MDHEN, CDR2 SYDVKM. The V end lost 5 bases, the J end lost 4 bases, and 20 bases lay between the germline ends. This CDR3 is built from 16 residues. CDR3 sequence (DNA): TGTGCCAGCAGTGGATTTGACGGGACTTCCTTAGAGACCCAGTACTTC. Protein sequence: CASSGFDGTSLETQYF.

CDR3 DNA: TGTGCCAGCAGCCGAACAGAAGTCTTTGGGTATGGCTACACCTTC. Translating it yields CASSRTEVFGYGYTF. The rearrangement links TRBV5-6 to TRBJ1-2; D not resolved. The CDR3 totals 15 residues. Trimming took off 4 bases at V and 5 bases at J, with 18 bases between the two ends. Germline values: CDR1 SGHDT, CDR2 YYEEEE. The whole variable domain, filled in from reference TRBV5-6 and TRBJ1-2, reads DAGVTQSPTHLIKTRGQQVTLRCSPKSGHDTVSWYQQALGQGPQFIFQYYEEEERQRGNFPDRFSGHQFPNYSSELNVNALLLGDSALYLCASSRTEVFGYGYTFGSGTRLTVV.

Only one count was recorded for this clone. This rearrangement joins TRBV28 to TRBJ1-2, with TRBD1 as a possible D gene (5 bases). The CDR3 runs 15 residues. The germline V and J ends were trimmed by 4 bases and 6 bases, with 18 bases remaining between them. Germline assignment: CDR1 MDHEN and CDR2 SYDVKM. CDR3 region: CASSSPGGIGHGYTF. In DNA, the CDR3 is TGTGCCAGCAGTTCTCCCGGGGGGATTGGACATGGCTACACCTTC.

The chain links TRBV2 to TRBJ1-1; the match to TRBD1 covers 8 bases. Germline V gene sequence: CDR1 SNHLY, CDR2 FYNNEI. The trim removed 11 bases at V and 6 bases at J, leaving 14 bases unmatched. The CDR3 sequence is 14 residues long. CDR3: CASSGRTGRPEAFF. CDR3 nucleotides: TGTGCCTCCTCCGGCCGGACAGGGAGACCTGAAGCTTTCTTT.

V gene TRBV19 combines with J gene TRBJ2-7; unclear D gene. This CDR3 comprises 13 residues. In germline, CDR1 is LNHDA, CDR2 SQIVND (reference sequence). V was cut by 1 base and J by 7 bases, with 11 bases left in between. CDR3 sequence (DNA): TGTGCCAGTAGTATAGGGGCTGGCCGGGAGCAGTACTTC. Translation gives CASSIGAGREQYF.

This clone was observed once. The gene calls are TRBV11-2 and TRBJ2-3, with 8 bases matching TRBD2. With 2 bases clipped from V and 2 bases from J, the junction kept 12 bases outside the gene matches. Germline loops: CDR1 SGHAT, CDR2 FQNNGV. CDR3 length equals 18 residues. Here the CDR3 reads CASSLYRAGVGPTDTQYF. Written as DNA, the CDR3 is TGTGCCAGCAGCTTATATCGAGCGGGAGTGGGTCCCACAGATACGCAGTATTTT. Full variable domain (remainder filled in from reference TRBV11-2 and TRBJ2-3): EAGVAQSPRYKIIEKRQSVAFWCNPISGHATLYWYQQILGQGPKLLIQFQNNGVVDDSQLPKDRFSAERLKGVDSTLKIQPAKLEDSAVYLCASSLYRAGVGPTDTQYFGPGTRLTVL.

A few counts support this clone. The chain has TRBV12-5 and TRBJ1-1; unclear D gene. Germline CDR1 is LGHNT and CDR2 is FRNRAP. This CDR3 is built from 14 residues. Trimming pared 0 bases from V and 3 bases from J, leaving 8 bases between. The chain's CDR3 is CASGLVTADTEAFF. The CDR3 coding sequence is TGTGCTAGTGGTTTGGTAACAGCCGACACTGAAGCTTTCTTT.

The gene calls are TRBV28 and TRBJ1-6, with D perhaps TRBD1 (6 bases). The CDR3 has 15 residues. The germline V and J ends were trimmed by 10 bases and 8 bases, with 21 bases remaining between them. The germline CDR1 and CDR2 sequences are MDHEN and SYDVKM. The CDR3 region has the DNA TGTGCCACCAACGCATGGGGGCGAATGGATTCACCCCTCCACTTT. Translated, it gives CATNAWGRMDSPLHF.